Below, 20 T cell receptor beta chains from the same sample are listed, as sequenced in a study of long-term antiretroviral therapy in people with HIV. With survey level as its setting, the immunoSEQ assay was v3.0. Libraries were prepared by immunoSEQ multiplex PCR; TCRdb keeps only in-frame clonotypes and omits some of them. The sample shows around 20,000 clones, about four fifths of them seen only once. Sequencing used unsorted PBMCs, obtained at the start of antiretroviral therapy, before treatment. These receptors all stem from a man between 18 and 35 years old with HIV.

The gene calls are TRBV27 and TRBJ1-1; D perhaps matches TRBD1 (6 bases). This CDR3 comprises 14 residues. Germline CDR1 is MNHEY and CDR2 is SMNVEV (reference sequence). Trimming shortened V by 7 bases and J by 8 bases, and 20 bases separated the two germline ends. CDR3 sequence (DNA): TGTGCCAGCACTCTTCAAAGGGGGGGTTCCGAAGCTTTCTTT. Translated, it gives CASTLQRGGSEAFF.

Here the CDR3 reads CASSYRGQETQYF. In DNA form, the CDR3 reads TGTGCCAGCAGCTACAGGGGGCAAGAGACCCAGTACTTC. The chain employs TRBV28 and TRBJ2-5; TRBD1 matches 8 bases. The germline V gene encodes CDR1 MDHEN and CDR2 SYDVKM. Unmatched junction bases numbered 2, after V lost 6 bases and J lost 2 bases. This CDR3 is built from 13 residues.

The CDR3 region has the DNA TGCAGCGTTGAATTGGGGCAGGGCAGCCCCTACGAGCAGTACTTC. As protein: CSVELGQGSPYEQYF. This chain joins TRBV29-1 and TRBJ2-7; a possible D gene is TRBD1 (5 bases). The CDR3 is 15 amino acids. Germline lookup yields CDR1 SQVTM and CDR2 ANQGSEA. Trimming stripped 2 bases from V and 2 bases from J, with 16 bases between.

This clone was detected once. V and J are TRBV2 and TRBJ2-5; D is unclear. Germline CDR1 and CDR2: SNHLY and FYNNEI. Between the trimmed V and J ends, which lost 5 bases and 0 bases, there was a span of 13 bases. The CDR3 spans 15 residues. CDR3 nucleotide sequence: TGTGCCAGCAGTCAAGGGTCCCTGTACCAAGAGACCCAGTACTTC. This encodes CASSQGSLYQETQYF.

CDR3 in DNA: TGTGCCAGCAGTTTTGACAGGGAAATTCAAGAGACCCAGTACTTC. Residues: CASSFDREIQETQYF. The chain combines TRBV28 with TRBJ2-5; 7 nucleotides agree with TRBD1. The CDR3 is 15 residues long. The germline CDR1 and CDR2 sequences are MDHEN and SYDVKM. V shed 3 bases and J 2 bases; nucleotides not matched to a gene: 6.

The rearrangement links TRBV10-3 to TRBJ2-5; 11 bases fit TRBD2. Trimming cost V 3 bases and J 4 bases; bases outside gene matches: 4. CDR3 length: 15 residues. Germline V lookup: CDR1 ENHRY, CDR2 SYGVKD. The CDR3 spells CAISDPGLAGETQYF. CDR3 bases: TGTGCCATCAGTGACCCTGGACTAGCGGGAGAGACCCAGTACTTC.

This chain connects TRBV28 to TRBJ1-4; TRBD1 matches at 9 bases. With V trimmed by 5 bases and J by 7 bases, 5 bases remained unmatched. The CDR3 loop spans 14 amino acids. CDR1 and CDR2 from the germline V gene are MDHEN and SYDVKM. The CDR3 reads CASSHGTGLEKLFF. CDR3 nucleotides: TGTGCCAGCAGTCACGGGACAGGGCTTGAAAAACTGTTTTTT.

CDR3 region: CASRNRGNTEAFF. DNA of the CDR3: TGTGCCAGTAGAAACAGGGGGAACACTGAAGCTTTCTTT. The genes are TRBV19 and TRBJ1-1; TRBD1 agrees at 7 bases. Germline lookup yields CDR1 LNHDA and CDR2 SQIVND (reference sequence). The junction had 2 bases not matched to a gene; V was cut back by 6 bases and J by 1 base. The CDR3 covers 13 residues.

The rearrangement joins TRBV29-1 to TRBJ1-5, with D uncertain. There are 10 residues in the CDR3. Trimming cost V 4 bases and J 13 bases, with 11 bases left between them. CDR1 is SQVTM and CDR2 is ANQGSEA in the germline V gene. In nucleotides, the CDR3 is TGCAGCGTTGGTAGAAATCCACAGCATTTT. Translation gives CSVGRNPQHF.

This chain uses TRBV5-1 with TRBJ1-1; weak D call: TRBD1 (5 bases). Germline V CDR1 and CDR2: SGHRS, YFSETQ. This CDR3 contains 15 residues. Trimming left V 0 bases short and J 6 bases short, with 15 bases between. The CDR3 region is CASSLGGAANAEAFF. Written as DNA, the CDR3 is TGCGCCAGCAGCTTGGGAGGGGCAGCCAACGCTGAAGCTTTCTTT.

The chain carries TRBV5-1 and TRBJ1-2, with D unresolved. The V end lost 3 bases, the J end lost 3 bases, and 9 bases lay between the germline ends. The CDR3 sequence is 13 residues long. Germline V lookup: CDR1 SGHRS, CDR2 YFSETQ. The CDR3 bases are TGCGCCAGCAGCTCCGCTGGCGACTATGGCTACACCTTC. It translates to CASSSAGDYGYTF.

CDR3 DNA: TGCGCCAGCAGCTTGGCAGGATCCAACACCGGGGAGCTGTTTTTT. Its translation: CASSLAGSNTGELFF. V and J are TRBV5-1 and TRBJ2-2; D gene ambiguous. The germline gives CDR1 SGHRS, CDR2 YFSETQ. The CDR3 loop spans 15 amino acids. Trimming removed 0 bases from V and 2 bases from J, with 8 bases in between.

Only one count was recorded for this clone. CDR3 nucleotide sequence: TGCGCCAGCAGCTTGGGACAGCAAGAGACCCAGTACTTC. Its protein is CASSLGQQETQYF. The chain employs TRBV5-1 and TRBJ2-5, with D possibly being TRBD1 (5 bases). V lost 0 bases and J 2 bases, leaving 5 bases between the germline ends. The CDR3 has 13 residues. CDR1 SGHRS and CDR2 YFSETQ come from the germline V gene. Full variable domain (outside the CDR3, taken from reference TRBV5-1 and TRBJ2-5): KAGVTQTPRYLIKTRGQQVTLSCSPISGHRSVSWYQQTPGQGLQFLFEYFSETQRNKGNFPGRFSGRQFSNSRSEMNVSTLELGDSALYLCASSLGQQETQYFGPGTRLLVL.

The rearrangement joins TRBV18 to TRBJ2-7; TRBD1 aligns across 8 bases. The CDR3 has 12 amino acids. J lost 5 bases, V lost 4 bases, and 1 base had no gene match. Germline V CDR1 and CDR2: KGHSH, LQKENI. CDR3 DNA sequence: TGTGCCAGCTCACAGGACAGGGACGAGCAGTACTTC. Protein: CASSQDRDEQYF.

The chain employs TRBV19 and TRBJ2-1; D not certain. V lost 3 bases and J 0 bases, leaving 15 bases between the germline ends. The length of the CDR3 is 17 residues. Germline CDR1 LNHDA, CDR2 SQIVND (reference sequence). CDR3 residues: CASSISISYSSYNEQFF. In DNA, the CDR3 is TGTGCCAGTAGTATTTCGATTAGCTATAGCTCCTACAATGAGCAGTTCTTC.

This sequence joins TRBV4-2 and TRBJ2-1, with 8 bases fitting TRBD2. Germline trimming cut 1 base from V and 9 bases from J; bases unmatched to any gene: 8. This CDR3 comprises 15 residues. From germline, CDR1 is LGHNA and CDR2 YNFKEQ. This CDR3 is CASSQARTSLGEQFF. The CDR3 DNA is TGTGCCAGCAGCCAAGCGAGGACTAGCTTGGGTGAGCAGTTCTTC.

This chain links TRBV5-1 with TRBJ2-1, with D hard to call. V was clipped by 7 bases and J by 6 bases, with 8 bases between them. CDR1 and CDR2 (germline): SGHRS, YFSETQ. The CDR3 covers 11 residues. The CDR3 DNA is TGCGCCAGCGGGAAGGGCAATGAGCAGTTCTTC. This gives the protein CASGKGNEQFF.

This clone was seen a few times. The chain is built from TRBV4-1 and TRBJ2-7; D ambiguous. V lost 5 bases and J lost 6, with 14 bases in between. The V gene's germline CDR1 is MGHRA and CDR2 YSYEKL. The CDR3 is 13 residues long. CDR3 protein: CASSLGTALEQYF. CDR3 DNA: TGCGCCAGCAGCTTAGGAACAGCCCTCGAGCAGTACTTC.

This clone rates as medium-sized (0.01 to 0.1%). The gene calls are TRBV18 and TRBJ2-7, with D perhaps TRBD1 (6 bases). The V end lost 5 bases, the J end lost 6 bases, and 23 bases lay between the germline ends. The length of the CDR3 is 16 residues. The V gene's germline CDR1 is KGHSH and CDR2 LQKENI. The CDR3 region is CASSYRDTFNPGEQYF. CDR3 coding DNA: TGTGCCAGCTCATACCGGGACACCTTTAATCCGGGCGAGCAGTACTTC.

The V call is TRBV4-1, the J call TRBJ2-7; 12 bases line up with TRBD2. V shed 4 bases, J shed 0 bases, and the junction held 4 bases outside the gene matches. The CDR3 runs 16 residues. Looked up from germline, CDR1 is MGHRA and CDR2 is YSYEKL. CDR3 region: CASSLTSGGSSYEQYF. DNA of the CDR3: TGCGCCAGCAGCCTAACTAGCGGGGGGAGCTCCTACGAGCAGTACTTC.